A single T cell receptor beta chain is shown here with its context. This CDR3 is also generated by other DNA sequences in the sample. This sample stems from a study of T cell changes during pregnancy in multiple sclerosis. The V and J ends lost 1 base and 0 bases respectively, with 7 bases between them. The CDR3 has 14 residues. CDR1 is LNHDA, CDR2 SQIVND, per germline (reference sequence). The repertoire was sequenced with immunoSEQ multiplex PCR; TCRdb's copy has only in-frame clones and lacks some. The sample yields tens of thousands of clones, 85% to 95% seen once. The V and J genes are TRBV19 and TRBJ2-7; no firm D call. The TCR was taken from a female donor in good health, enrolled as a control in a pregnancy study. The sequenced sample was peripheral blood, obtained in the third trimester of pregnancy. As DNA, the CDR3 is TGTGCCAGTAGTATAGGCGGTTCCTCCTACGAGCAGTACTTC. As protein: CASSIGGSSYEQYF. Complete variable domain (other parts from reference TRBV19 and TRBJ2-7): DGGITQSPKYLFRKEGQNVTLSCEQNLNHDAMYWYRQDPGQGLRLIYYSQIVNDFQKGDIAEGYSVSREKKESFPLTVTSAQKNPTAFYLCASSIGGSSYEQYFGPGTRLTVT.